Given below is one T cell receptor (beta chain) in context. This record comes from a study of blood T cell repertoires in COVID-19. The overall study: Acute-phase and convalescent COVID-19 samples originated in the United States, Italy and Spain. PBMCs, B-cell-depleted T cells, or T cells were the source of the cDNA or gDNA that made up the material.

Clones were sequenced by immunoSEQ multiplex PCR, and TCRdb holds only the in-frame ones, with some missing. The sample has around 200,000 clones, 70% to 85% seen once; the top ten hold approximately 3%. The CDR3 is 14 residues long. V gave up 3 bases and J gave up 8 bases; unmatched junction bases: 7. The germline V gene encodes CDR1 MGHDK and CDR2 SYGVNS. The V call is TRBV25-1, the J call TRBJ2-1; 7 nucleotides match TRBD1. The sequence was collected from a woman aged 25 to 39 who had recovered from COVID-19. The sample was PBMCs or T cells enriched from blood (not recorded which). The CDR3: CASSDDRARDEQFF. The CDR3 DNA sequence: TGTGCCAGCAGTGACGACAGGGCTCGTGATGAGCAGTTCTTC.